A single T cell receptor (beta chain) is shown here with its context. Its antigen specificity is not known. The record has no base qualities; no much larger clone is one base away. Rearranged TRB sequences spanning V, D and J segments were amplified in a multiplex touch-down PCR with a mixed TRB-A/B primer pool. Illumina adapters and sample indices were added to the amplicons in two consecutive PCR reactions performed with Phusion HS II polymerase. The amplicons were purified from gel with the NucleoSpin Gel and PCR Clean-up kit and then assessed with Qubit and an Agilent 2100 Bioanalyzer. The libraries were sequenced on an Illumina MiSeq with 600-cycle, single-indexed, paired-end runs. The authors' pipeline ran thus. TRB sequences were processed with MiXCR versions 2.12 and 3.0.5. A clone was defined as each unique CDR3 nucleotide sequence, and only productive sequences supported by at least two reads were kept. The repertoire metrics were Shannon diversity, evenness, clonality (calculated as one minus evenness), and diversity profiles parameterized by alpha from 0 to 5. Generation probabilities of clones in paired pre- and post-chemotherapy samples were computed with the IGoR algorithm. TCRdb applied fastp at Q25 and MiXCR to the public reads, then kept only in-frame beta chains. Identical CDR3 protein sequences are pooled into one entry, listed with their most common genes and DNA. These V and J calls rely on TCRdb rather than the paper's analysis. For this sample the table gives some 1,700 distinct CDR3 sequences, of which 55% were detected only once. The leading ten clones occupy 6.5% of the sample.

Instead of sorted cells or RNA, genomic DNA extracted from peripheral blood served as the source for amplifying TCR beta rearrangements. The data stem from a study of T cell repertoires in aging, cancer and after chemotherapy (dated 2019 in TCRdb). General notes on the study: Six donor age groups were covered, ranging from 30 or younger up to 70 or older, and each group contained at least three individuals. Paired pre- and post-chemotherapy samples in the solid tumor group came from brain tumor (glioblastoma) patients receiving temozolomide-based therapy. The study profiled peripheral blood TCR beta repertoires from healthy donors and cancer patients to examine immunoaging and T cell reconstitution after chemotherapy. Alongside 95 healthy donors serving as a reference group, the cohort included some 220 cancer patients, of whom roughly 91 had hematological cancers and 120 to 130 had solid cancers. Some 9 million TCR reads were contained in the full dataset.

The germline V gene encodes CDR1 MRHNA and CDR2 SNTAGT. V lost 3 bases and J lost 0 bases; the stretch between them is 12 bases long. CDR3 length: 17 amino acids, cysteine to phenylalanine. Only CDR3 DNA is held: 51 bases, read in frame from base 1. General conclusions and limits of the study: Median generation probability increased over the chemotherapy interval in both cancer cohorts, suggesting repertoire reconstitution through rebound thymic output. According to the authors, the repertoire data do not permit conclusions about immunological memory after chemotherapy. In healthy donors, the decline in TCR diversity with age was mainly explained by loss of richness, whereas in cancer patients loss of evenness was also found to contribute. Untreated patients with hematological or solid cancers showed significantly lower blood TCR diversity and higher clonality than age-matched healthy donors.

The chain joins TRBV6-4 to TRBJ2-6, with the D gene uncertain. This receptor was taken from a human donor with a solid tumor. The sequenced sample consisted of blood. CDR3 region: CASSDHSSVSGANVLTF. The DNA sequence reads TGTGCCAGCAGTGATCATTCTTCTGTCTCTGGGGCCAACGTCCTGACTTTC.